The source of this T cell receptor (beta chain) is a study of T cells after posttransplantation cyclophosphamide. Findings and caveats of the study: Donor CD8+ memory clones often dominated recipient blood repertoires at later times. TRB clonality was highly associated with recipient CMV seropositivity and reactivation. Blood and skin or GI T cell repertoires showed limited TRB overlap.

Only in-frame clones appear in the TCRdb table, and some are missing; sequencing was by immunoSEQ multiplex PCR. The table has approximately 2,000 clones, around two thirds seen once. Treatment was busulfan-fludarabine conditioning, a marrow graft, and cyclophosphamide on days +3 and +4. Note on this clone: Its antigen is unknown.

The receptor was derived from a male patient between 60 and 69 years old who received an allogeneic stem cell transplant from a related donor and was CMV-positive. Some T cells may be provided by the graft donor. Specimen: PBMCs, collected after allogeneic stem cell transplant with posttransplant cyclophosphamide.

The CDR3 bases are TGTGCCAGCTCACCACCGACAGGGCAATATGGCTACACCTTC. Translation gives CASSPPTGQYGYTF. The chain has TRBV18 and TRBJ1-2, with 7 nucleotides matching TRBD1. Losses at the gene ends were 0 bases for V and 5 bases for J; bases not matched to a gene: 3. The CDR3 runs to 14 residues. Germline CDR1 is KGHSH and CDR2 is LQKENI.